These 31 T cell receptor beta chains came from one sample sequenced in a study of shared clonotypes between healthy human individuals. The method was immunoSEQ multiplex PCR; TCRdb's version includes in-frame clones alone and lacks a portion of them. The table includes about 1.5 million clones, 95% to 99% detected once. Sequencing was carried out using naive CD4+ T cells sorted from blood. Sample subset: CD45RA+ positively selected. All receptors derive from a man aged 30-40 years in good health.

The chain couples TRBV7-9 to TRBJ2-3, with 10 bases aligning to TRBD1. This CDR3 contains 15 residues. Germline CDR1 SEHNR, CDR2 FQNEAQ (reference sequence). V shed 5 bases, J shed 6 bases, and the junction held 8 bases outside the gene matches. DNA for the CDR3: TGTGCCAGCAGCACGACAGGGGGCGCCTCTGATACGCAGTATTTT. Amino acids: CASSTTGGASDTQYF.

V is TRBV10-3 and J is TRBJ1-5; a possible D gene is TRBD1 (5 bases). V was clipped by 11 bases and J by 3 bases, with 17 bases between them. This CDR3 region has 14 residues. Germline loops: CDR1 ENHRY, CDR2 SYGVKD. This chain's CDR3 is CASNGAVTNQPQHF. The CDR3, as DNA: TGTGCCTCGAACGGGGCTGTTACCAATCAGCCCCAGCATTTT.

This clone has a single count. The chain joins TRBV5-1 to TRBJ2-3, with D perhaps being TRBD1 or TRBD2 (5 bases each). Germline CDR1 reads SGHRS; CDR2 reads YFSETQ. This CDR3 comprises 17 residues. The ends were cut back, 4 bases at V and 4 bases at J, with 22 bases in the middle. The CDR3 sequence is CASSERDHTRAPDTQYF. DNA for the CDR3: TGCGCCAGCAGCGAACGGGACCACACCAGGGCACCAGATACGCAGTATTTT.

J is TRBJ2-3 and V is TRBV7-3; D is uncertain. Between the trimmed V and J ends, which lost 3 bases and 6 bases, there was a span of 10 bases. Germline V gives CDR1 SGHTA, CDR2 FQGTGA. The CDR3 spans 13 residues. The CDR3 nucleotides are TGTGCCAGCAGCTTCCATATCGATGATACGCAGTATTTT. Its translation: CASSFHIDDTQYF.

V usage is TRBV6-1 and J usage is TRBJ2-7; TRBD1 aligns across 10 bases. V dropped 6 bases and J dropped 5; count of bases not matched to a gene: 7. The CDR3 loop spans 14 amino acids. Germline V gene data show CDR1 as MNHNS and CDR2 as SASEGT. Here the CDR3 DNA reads TGTGCCAGCAGGTACGGGACAGGGGACCACGAGCAGTACTTC. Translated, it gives CASRYGTGDHEQYF.

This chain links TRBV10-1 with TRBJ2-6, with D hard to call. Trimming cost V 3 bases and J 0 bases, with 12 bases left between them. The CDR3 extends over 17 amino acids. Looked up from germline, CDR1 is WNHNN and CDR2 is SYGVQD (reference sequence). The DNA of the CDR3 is TGCGCCAGCAGTGATGGGGTATCCAACTCTGGGGCCAACGTCCTGACTTTC. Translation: CASSDGVSNSGANVLTF.

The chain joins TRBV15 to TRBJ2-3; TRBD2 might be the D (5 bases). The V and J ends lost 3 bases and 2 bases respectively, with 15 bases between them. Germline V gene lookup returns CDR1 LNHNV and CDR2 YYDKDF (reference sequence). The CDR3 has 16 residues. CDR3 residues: CATSRPFDGDTDTQYF. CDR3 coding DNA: TGTGCCACCAGCAGGCCTTTCGACGGGGACACAGATACGCAGTATTTT.

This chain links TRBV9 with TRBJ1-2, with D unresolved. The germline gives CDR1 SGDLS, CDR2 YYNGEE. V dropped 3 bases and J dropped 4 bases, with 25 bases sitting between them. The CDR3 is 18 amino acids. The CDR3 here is CASSAGSVRQDGSYGYTF. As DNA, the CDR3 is TGTGCCAGCAGCGCCGGTAGTGTCCGCCAGGATGGGAGCTATGGCTACACCTTC.

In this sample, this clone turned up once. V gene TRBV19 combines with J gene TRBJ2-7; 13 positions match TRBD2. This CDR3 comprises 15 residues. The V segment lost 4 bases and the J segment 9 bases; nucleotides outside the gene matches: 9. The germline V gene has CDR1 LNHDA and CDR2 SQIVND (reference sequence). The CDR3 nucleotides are TGTGCCAGTAGTACACCCGGACTAGCGGGAGCAGGGCAGTACTTC. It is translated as CASSTPGLAGAGQYF. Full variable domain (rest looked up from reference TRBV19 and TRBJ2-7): DGGITQSPKYLFRKEGQNVTLSCEQNLNHDAMYWYRQDPGQGLRLIYYSQIVNDFQKGDIAEGYSVSREKKESFPLTVTSAQKNPTAFYLCASSTPGLAGAGQYFGPGTRLTVT.

CDR3 protein: CASSLGSTSYEQYF. Here the CDR3 DNA reads TGTGCCAGCAGCTTGGGATCAACGTCCTACGAGCAGTACTTC. V gene TRBV5-6 combines with J gene TRBJ2-7; D ambiguous. The CDR3 spans 14 residues. V lost 0 bases and J 1 base, leaving 8 bases between the germline ends. The V gene's germline CDR1 is SGHDT and CDR2 YYEEEE.

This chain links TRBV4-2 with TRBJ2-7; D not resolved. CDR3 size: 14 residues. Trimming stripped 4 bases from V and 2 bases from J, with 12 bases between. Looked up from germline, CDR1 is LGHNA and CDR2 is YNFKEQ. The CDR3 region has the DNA TGTGCCAGCAGCCCTACCCAGGTCCCCTACGAGCAGTACTTC. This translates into CASSPTQVPYEQYF.

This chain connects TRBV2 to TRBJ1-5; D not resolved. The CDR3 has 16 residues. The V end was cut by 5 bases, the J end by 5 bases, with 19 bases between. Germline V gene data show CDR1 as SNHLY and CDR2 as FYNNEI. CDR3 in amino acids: CASSLDSSLPHQPQHF. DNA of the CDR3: TGTGCCAGCAGTCTAGACTCAAGCCTACCCCATCAGCCCCAGCATTTT. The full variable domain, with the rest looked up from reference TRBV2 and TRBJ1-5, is EPEVTQTPSHQVTQMGQEVILRCVPISNHLYFYWYRQILGQKVEFLVSFYNNEISEKSEIFDDQFSVERPDGSNFTLKIRSTKLEDSAMYFCASSLDSSLPHQPQHFGDGTRLSIL.

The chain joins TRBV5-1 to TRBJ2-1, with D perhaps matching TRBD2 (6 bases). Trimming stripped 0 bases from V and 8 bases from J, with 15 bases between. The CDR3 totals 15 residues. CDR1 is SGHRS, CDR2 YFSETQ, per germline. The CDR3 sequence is CASSLDGRPDHEQFF. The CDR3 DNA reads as TGCGCCAGCAGCTTGGATGGGAGGCCGGATCATGAGCAGTTCTTC.

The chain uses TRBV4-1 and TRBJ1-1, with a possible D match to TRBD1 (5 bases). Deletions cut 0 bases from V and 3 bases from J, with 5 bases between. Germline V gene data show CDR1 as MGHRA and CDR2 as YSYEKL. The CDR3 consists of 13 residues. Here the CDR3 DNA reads TGCGCCAGCAGCCAAGACAGGGACACTGAAGCTTTCTTT. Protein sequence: CASSQDRDTEAFF.

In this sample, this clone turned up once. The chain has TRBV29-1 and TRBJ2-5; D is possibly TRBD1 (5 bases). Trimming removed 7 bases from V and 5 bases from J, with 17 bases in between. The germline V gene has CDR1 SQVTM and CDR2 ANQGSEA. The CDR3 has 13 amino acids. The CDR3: CSALQGLIETQYF. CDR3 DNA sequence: TGCAGCGCTCTCCAGGGTTTAATCGAGACCCAGTACTTC.

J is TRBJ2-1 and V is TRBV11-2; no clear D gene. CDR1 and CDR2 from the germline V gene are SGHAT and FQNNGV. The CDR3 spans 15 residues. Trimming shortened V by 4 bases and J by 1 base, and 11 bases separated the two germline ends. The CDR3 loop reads CASSSPPVSYNEQFF. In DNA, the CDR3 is TGTGCCAGCAGCTCTCCCCCGGTATCCTACAATGAGCAGTTCTTC.

The CDR3 loop is CASSLVGWGENTGELFF. The DNA for the CDR3 is TGTGCCAGCAGCTTAGTAGGGTGGGGTGAGAACACCGGGGAGCTGTTTTTT. The chain combines TRBV13 with TRBJ2-2, with D hard to call. The germline V gene encodes CDR1 PRHDT and CDR2 FYEKMQ (reference sequence). Trimming cost V 1 base and J 1 base, with 13 bases left between them. The CDR3 length is 17 residues.

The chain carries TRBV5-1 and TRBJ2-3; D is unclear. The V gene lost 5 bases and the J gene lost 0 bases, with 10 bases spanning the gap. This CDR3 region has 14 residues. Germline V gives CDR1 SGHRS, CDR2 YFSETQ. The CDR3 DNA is TGCGCCAGCAGGCCCCTATCTAGCACAGATACGCAGTATTTT. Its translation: CASRPLSSTDTQYF.

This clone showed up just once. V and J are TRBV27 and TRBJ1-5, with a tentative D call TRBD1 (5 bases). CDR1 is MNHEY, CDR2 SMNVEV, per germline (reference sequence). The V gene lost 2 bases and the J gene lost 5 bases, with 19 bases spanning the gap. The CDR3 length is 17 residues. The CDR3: CASSLSGRRGVHQPQHF. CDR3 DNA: TGTGCCAGCAGTTTAAGTGGGAGGCGGGGGGTGCATCAGCCCCAGCATTTT.

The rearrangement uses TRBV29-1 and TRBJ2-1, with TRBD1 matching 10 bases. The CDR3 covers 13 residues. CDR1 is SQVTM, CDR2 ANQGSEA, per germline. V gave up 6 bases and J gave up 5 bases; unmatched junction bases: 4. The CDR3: CSVKTGGHNEQFF. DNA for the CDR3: TGCAGCGTCAAGACAGGGGGCCACAATGAGCAGTTCTTC.

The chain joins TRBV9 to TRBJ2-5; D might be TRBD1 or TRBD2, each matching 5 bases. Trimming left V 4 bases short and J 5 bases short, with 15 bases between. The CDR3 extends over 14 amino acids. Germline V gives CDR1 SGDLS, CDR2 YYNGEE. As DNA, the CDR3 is TGTGCCAGCAGCACAGATGGGGGATCCGAGACCCAGTACTTC. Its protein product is CASSTDGGSETQYF.

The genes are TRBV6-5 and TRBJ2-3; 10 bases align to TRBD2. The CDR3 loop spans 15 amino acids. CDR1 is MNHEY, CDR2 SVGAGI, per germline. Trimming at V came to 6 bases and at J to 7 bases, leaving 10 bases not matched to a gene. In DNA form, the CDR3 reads TGTGCCAGCAGCCCTAGCGGGAGTGCGGTTCATACGCAGTATTTT. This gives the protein CASSPSGSAVHTQYF.

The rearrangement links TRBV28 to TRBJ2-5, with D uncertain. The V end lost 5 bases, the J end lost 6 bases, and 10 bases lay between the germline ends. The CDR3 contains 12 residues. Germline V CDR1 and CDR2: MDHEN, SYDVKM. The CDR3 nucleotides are TGTGCCAGCAGTACTCCCCTCAAGACCCAGTACTTC. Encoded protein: CASSTPLKTQYF.

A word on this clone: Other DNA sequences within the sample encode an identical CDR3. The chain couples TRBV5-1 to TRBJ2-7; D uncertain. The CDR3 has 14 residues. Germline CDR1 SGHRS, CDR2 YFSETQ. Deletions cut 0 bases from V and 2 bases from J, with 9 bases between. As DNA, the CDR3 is TGCGCCAGCAGCTTGGACCCGGGCGCCTACGAGCAGTACTTC. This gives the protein CASSLDPGAYEQYF.

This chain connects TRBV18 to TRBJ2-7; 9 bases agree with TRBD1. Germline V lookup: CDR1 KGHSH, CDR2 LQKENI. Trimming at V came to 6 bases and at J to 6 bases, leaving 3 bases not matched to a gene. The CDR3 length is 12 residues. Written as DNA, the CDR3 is TGTGCCAGCTCGGGACAGGGAGGCGAGCAGTACTTC. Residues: CASSGQGGEQYF.

The CDR3 DNA follows: TGCAGTGCACAGAATATGGAGACCCAGTACTTC. Encoded protein: CSAQNMETQYF. V gene TRBV20-1 combines with J gene TRBJ2-5; no firm D call. Trimming cost V 6 bases and J 5 bases, with 10 bases left between them. Germline lookup yields CDR1 DFQATT and CDR2 SNEGSKA (reference sequence). This CDR3 is 11 amino acids long.

The CDR3 DNA follows: TGTGCCAGCAGCTCGGACAGGGAGTACACAGATACGCAGTATTTT. Amino acids: CASSSDREYTDTQYF. J is TRBJ2-3 and V is TRBV7-9; 8 nucleotides agree with TRBD1. The CDR3 sequence is 15 residues long. Trimming removed 4 bases from V and 2 bases from J; junction bases left unmatched: 5. The V gene's germline CDR1 is SEHNR and CDR2 FQNEAQ (reference sequence).

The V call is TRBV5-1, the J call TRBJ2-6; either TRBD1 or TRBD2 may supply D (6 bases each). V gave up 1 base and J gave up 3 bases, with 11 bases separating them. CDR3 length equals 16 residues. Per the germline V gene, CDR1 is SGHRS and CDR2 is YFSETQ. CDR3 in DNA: TGCGCCAGCAGCTTGACTGGGGGGCGTGGGGCCAACGTCCTGACTTTC. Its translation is CASSLTGGRGANVLTF.

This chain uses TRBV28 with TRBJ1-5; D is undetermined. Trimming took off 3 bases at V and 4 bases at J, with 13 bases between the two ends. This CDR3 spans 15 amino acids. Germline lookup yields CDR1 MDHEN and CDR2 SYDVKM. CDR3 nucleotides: TGTGCCAGCAGTTTGGGGTGGTCGGGTAATCAGCCCCAGCATTTT. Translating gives CASSLGWSGNQPQHF.

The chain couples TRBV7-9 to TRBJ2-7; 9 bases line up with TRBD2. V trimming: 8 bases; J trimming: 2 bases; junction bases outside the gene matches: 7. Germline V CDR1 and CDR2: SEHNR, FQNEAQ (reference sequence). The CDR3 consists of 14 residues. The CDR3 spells CASQRREGPYEQYF. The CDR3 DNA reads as TGTGCCAGCCAGAGGCGGGAGGGCCCCTACGAGCAGTACTTC.

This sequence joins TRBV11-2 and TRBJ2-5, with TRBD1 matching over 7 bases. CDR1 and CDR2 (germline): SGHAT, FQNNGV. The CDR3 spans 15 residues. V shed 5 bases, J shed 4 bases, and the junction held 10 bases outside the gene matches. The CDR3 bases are TGTGCCAGCAGCCCCGGGGACAGAGCGAGAGAGACCCAGTACTTC. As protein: CASSPGDRARETQYF.